These 16 T cell receptor beta chains were all obtained from the same sample, sequenced in a study of shared clonotypes between healthy human individuals. Produced via immunoSEQ multiplex PCR; TCRdb's table is partial and in-frame only. The data contain about 1.1 million clones, more than 75% of them singletons. The sample taken for sequencing was memory CD4+ T cells from PBMCs. Subset here: CD45RA-negative fraction. The receptors shown here come from a man aged 18 to 30 in good health. Some clones in this sample may be carry-over from other donors' samples.

This clone was recorded a few times. The rearrangement joins TRBV6-1 to TRBJ2-7; D is tentatively TRBD1 or TRBD2 (7 bases each). The germline V gene encodes CDR1 MNHNS and CDR2 SASEGT. The CDR3 contains 13 residues. The ends were cut back, 6 bases at V and 5 bases at J, with 14 bases in the middle. CDR3 residues: CASSTGEGNEQYF. DNA of the CDR3: TGTGCCAGCAGCACAGGGGAGGGGAACGAGCAGTACTTC.

This clone was detected once. The chain employs TRBV2 and TRBJ2-3, with 7 bases fitting TRBD2. The V gene end was trimmed by 4 bases and the J gene end by 11 bases; junction bases not matched to a gene: 12. This CDR3 has 14 residues. The V gene's germline CDR1 is SNHLY and CDR2 FYNNEI. The CDR3 region is CASSVEELGLQQYF. The CDR3 DNA is TGTGCCAGCAGTGTGGAGGAGTTGGGACTACAGCAGTATTTT.

The chain carries TRBV6-6 and TRBJ2-7, with 10 positions matching TRBD2. The V segment lost 2 bases and the J segment 6 bases; nucleotides outside the gene matches: 7. CDR1 and CDR2 from the germline V gene are MNHNY and SVGAGI (reference sequence). This CDR3 is 15 amino acids long. The CDR3 DNA is TGTGCCAGCAGTTACCCTAGCGGGGGACGTAGCGAGCAGTACTTC. It specifies CASSYPSGGRSEQYF.

The chain combines TRBV28 with TRBJ2-7; D tentatively fits TRBD1 or TRBD2 (5 bases each). V lost 6 bases to trimming and J lost 2 bases, with 14 bases between them. The CDR3 totals 14 residues. In germline, CDR1 is MDHEN, CDR2 SYDVKM. The CDR3 region is CASRGTYPTYEQYF. CDR3 nucleotide sequence: TGTGCCAGCAGGGGGACGTACCCCACCTACGAGCAGTACTTC.

The genes are TRBV15 and TRBJ1-4, with D unresolved. The CDR3 is 12 amino acids. The germline gives CDR1 LNHNV, CDR2 YYDKDF (reference sequence). The ends were cut back, 1 base at V and 13 bases at J, with 10 bases in the middle. This CDR3 is CATSRGTPTLFF. In DNA form, the CDR3 reads TGTGCCACCAGCAGAGGGACCCCGACACTGTTTTTT.

The count of this clone is one. This chain connects TRBV6-4 to TRBJ2-7; either TRBD1 or TRBD2 may fit D (5 bases each). The germline V gene encodes CDR1 MRHNA and CDR2 SNTAGT. The CDR3 loop spans 15 amino acids. V was trimmed by 3 bases and J by 3 bases, leaving 15 bases between them. The CDR3, as DNA: TGTGCCAGCAGTGAAGAGGGGCAGGACCGCTACGAGCAGTACTTC. Translation gives CASSEEGQDRYEQYF.

The rearrangement joins TRBV23-1 to TRBJ2-7; perhaps TRBD1 as D (5 bases). TRBV23-1 belongs to the ORF category, with a function that is uncertain. V dropped 2 bases and J dropped 4 bases, with 15 bases sitting between them. The CDR3 spans 15 residues. The CDR3: CASSQRGMCTYEQYF. For the CDR3, the DNA is TGCGCCAGCAGTCAAAGGGGTATGTGTACTTACGAGCAGTACTTC.

The chain couples TRBV28 to TRBJ1-4; D is uncertain. Germline CDR1 MDHEN, CDR2 SYDVKM. Trimming shortened V by 2 bases and J by 10 bases, and 11 bases separated the two germline ends. The CDR3 is 13 amino acids. CDR3 DNA sequence: TGTGCCAGCAGTTTACGGTCGGATGGAAAACTGTTTTTT. It codes for CASSLRSDGKLFF.

This sequence joins TRBV9 and TRBJ2-7; TRBD2 aligns across 7 bases. In germline, CDR1 is SGDLS, CDR2 YYNGEE. Unmatched junction bases numbered 9, after V lost 0 bases and J lost 3 bases. This CDR3 spans 16 amino acids. For the CDR3, the DNA is TGTGCCAGCAGCGTAGCTAGGGCTAGCGGCCTCTACGAGCAGTACTTC. It is translated as CASSVARASGLYEQYF. The full variable domain, in which reference TRBV9 and TRBJ2-7 provide the parts outside the CDR3, is DSGVTQTPKHLITATGQRVTLRCSPRSGDLSVYWYQQSLDQGLQFLIQYYNGEERAKGNILERFSAQQFPDLHSELNLSSLELGDSALYFCASSVARASGLYEQYFGPGTRLTVT.

As for this clone: Other DNA sequences in the sample encode the same CDR3. The genes are TRBV6-5 and TRBJ1-5; TRBD1 is a possible D gene (6 bases). The ends were cut back, 5 bases at V and 4 bases at J, with 9 bases in the middle. This CDR3 is built from 13 residues. The germline V gene has CDR1 MNHEY and CDR2 SVGAGI. CDR3 DNA: TGTGCCAGCAGTCGTCAGGGGAATCAGCCCCAGCATTTT. Protein sequence: CASSRQGNQPQHF.

The rearrangement uses TRBV7-2 and TRBJ2-7; D tentatively fits TRBD1 or TRBD2 (5 bases each). The CDR3 is made up of 14 amino acids. CDR1 is SGHTA, CDR2 FQGNSA, per germline. Trimming pared 5 bases from V and 0 bases from J, leaving 11 bases between. The CDR3 DNA reads as TGTGCCAGCAGCCGGGACGTGAGCTCCTACGAGCAGTACTTC. Its translation is CASSRDVSSYEQYF.

The chain couples TRBV9 to TRBJ2-7, with no clear D. Per germline, CDR1 SGDLS and CDR2 YYNGEE. The V gene lost 2 bases and the J gene lost 5 bases, with 11 bases spanning the gap. CDR3 length equals 13 residues. The CDR3 DNA is TGTGCCAGCAGCGTTCGTCCTCGCAACGAGCAGTACTTC. It yields the protein CASSVRPRNEQYF.

The rearrangement links TRBV18 to TRBJ1-1; D unresolved. V lost 2 bases to trimming and J lost 7 bases, with 17 bases between them. Per germline, CDR1 KGHSH and CDR2 LQKENI. This CDR3 comprises 15 residues. CDR3: CASSPSRIRWDEAFF. CDR3 in DNA: TGTGCCAGCTCACCATCCCGCATTAGATGGGATGAAGCTTTCTTT. Drawing the rest from reference TRBV18 and TRBJ1-1, the complete variable domain is NAGVMQNPRHLVRRRGQEARLRCSPMKGHSHVYWYRQLPEEGLKFMVYLQKENIIDESGMPKERFSAEFPKEGPSILRIQQVVRGDSAAYFCASSPSRIRWDEAFFGQGTRLTVV.

As concerns this clone: It differs at one base from a far larger clone, so likely a read error. Here the CDR3 omits its conserved ending phenylalanine or tryptophan, so a read error is the likely source. The genes are TRBV28 and TRBJ2-7; TRBD2 agrees at 8 bases. Germline assignment: CDR1 MDHEN and CDR2 SYDVKM. There are 16 residues in the CDR3. V lost 4 bases to trimming and J lost 6 bases; unmatched junction nucleotides: 14. The CDR3: CASSSSSGGRPLEQYL. CDR3 coding DNA: TGTGCCAGCAGTTCATCCTCGGGGGGGCGACCTCTCGAGCAGTACCTC.

V is TRBV25-1 and J is TRBJ2-2, with 10 bases aligning to TRBD2. There are 16 residues in the CDR3. Germline CDR1 is MGHDK and CDR2 is SYGVNS. Germline trimming cut 3 bases from V and 1 base from J; bases unmatched to any gene: 2. Written as DNA, the CDR3 is TGTGCCAGCAGTGATCGACTAGCGGGGAACACCGGGGAGCTGTTTTTT. Translating gives CASSDRLAGNTGELFF.

This chain joins TRBV2 and TRBJ1-2; unclear D gene. This CDR3 contains 14 residues. CDR1 is SNHLY, CDR2 FYNNEI, per germline. Trimming pared 4 bases from V and 6 bases from J, leaving 15 bases between. CDR3 sequence: CASSGIVSVHGYTF. DNA of the CDR3: TGTGCCAGCAGTGGGATAGTCTCGGTTCATGGCTACACCTTC.